This TCR beta chain comes out of a study of cytomegalovirus exposure and HLA in healthy donors. Study overall: An earlier analysis found under 130 million unique TCR beta sequences from about 190 million T cells. Study-level points and caveats: TCR beta V- and J-gene trimming, according to a later analysis, was linked to a missense DCLRE1C variant. Later analysis placed DRB1 highest and HLA-C lowest in TCR association rates, which differed by HLA locus.

Germline loops: CDR1 SGHRS, CDR2 YFSETQ. Trimming removed 0 bases from V and 0 bases from J, with 4 bases in between. This CDR3 comprises 14 residues. As to this clone: Its target is not known.

Both 60 Vbeta primers and 13 Jbeta primers went into the PCR. Generated by immunoSEQ multiplex PCR, the TCRdb table keeps only in-frame clones and is missing some. The data hold about 190,000 clones, with 79% observed a single time. Material for sequencing was PBMCs. The V call is TRBV5-1, the J call TRBJ2-1; no firm D call. The sequence derives from a woman younger than 35 in good health and CMV-seronegative. The CDR3 reads CASSLDTSYNEQFF. CDR3 sequence (DNA): TGCGCCAGCAGCTTGGACACCTCCTACAATGAGCAGTTCTTC. Based on the CDR3 plus reference TRBV5-1 and TRBJ2-1, the full variable domain is KAGVTQTPRYLIKTRGQQVTLSCSPISGHRSVSWYQQTPGQGLQFLFEYFSETQRNKGNFPGRFSGRQFSNSRSEMNVSTLELGDSALYLCASSLDTSYNEQFFGPGTRLTVL.